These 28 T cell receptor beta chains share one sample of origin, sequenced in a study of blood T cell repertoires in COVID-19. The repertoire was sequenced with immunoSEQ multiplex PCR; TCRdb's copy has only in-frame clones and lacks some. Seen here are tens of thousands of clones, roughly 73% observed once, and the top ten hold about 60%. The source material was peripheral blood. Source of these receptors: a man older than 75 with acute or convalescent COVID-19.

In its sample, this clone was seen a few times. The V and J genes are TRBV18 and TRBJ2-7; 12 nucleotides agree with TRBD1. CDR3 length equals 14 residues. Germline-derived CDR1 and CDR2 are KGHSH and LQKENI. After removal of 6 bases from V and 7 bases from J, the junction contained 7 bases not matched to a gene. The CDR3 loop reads CASSPGQGAKEQYF. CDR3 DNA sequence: TGTGCCAGCTCGCCGGGACAGGGGGCCAAGGAGCAGTACTTC.

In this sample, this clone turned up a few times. The CDR3 sequence: CASRSRRGEQFF. CDR3 sequence (DNA): TGTGCCAGCAGATCGAGGCGGGGTGAGCAGTTCTTC. The chain carries TRBV27 and TRBJ2-1, with D perhaps TRBD2 (6 bases). Per the germline V gene, CDR1 is MNHEY and CDR2 is SMNVEV (reference sequence). The V and J ends lost 6 bases and 9 bases respectively, with 12 bases between them. The CDR3 sequence is 12 residues long.

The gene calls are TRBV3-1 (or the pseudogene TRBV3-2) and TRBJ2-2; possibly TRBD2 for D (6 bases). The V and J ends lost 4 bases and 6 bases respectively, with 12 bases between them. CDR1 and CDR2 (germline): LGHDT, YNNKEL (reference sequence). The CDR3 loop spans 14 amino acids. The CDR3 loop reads CASSRTTRAGELFF. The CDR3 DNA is TGTGCCAGCAGCCGAACGACTAGGGCCGGGGAGCTGTTTTTT.

The DNA of the CDR3 is TGTGCCAGCAGTGCGGGACAGGGTAGTTCTACCTATGGCTACACCTTC. It yields the protein CASSAGQGSSTYGYTF. J is TRBJ1-2 and V is TRBV6-2 or TRBV6-3; 9 nucleotides align to TRBD1. The CDR3 sequence is 16 residues long. Unmatched junction bases numbered 11, after V lost 5 bases and J lost 4 bases. Per the germline V gene, CDR1 is MNHEY and CDR2 is SVGEGT.

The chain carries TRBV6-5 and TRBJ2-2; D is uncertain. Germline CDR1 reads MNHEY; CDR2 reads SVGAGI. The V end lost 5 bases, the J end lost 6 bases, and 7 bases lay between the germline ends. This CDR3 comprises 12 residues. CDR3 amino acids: CASSPLPGELFF. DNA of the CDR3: TGTGCCAGCAGTCCCCTTCCCGGGGAGCTGTTTTTT.

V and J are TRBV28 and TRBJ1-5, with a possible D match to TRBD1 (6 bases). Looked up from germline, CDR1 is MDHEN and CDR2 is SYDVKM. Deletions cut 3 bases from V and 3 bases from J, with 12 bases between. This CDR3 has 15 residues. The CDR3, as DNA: TGTGCCAGCAGTTTCTGGACAGACTCCAATCAGCCCCAGCATTTT. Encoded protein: CASSFWTDSNQPQHF.

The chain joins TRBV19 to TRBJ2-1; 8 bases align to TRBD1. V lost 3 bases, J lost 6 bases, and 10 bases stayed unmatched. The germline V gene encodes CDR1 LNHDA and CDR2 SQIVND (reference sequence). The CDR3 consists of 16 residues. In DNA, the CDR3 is TGTGCCAGTAGTATCTACTCCGGGACAGGATTCAATGAGCAGTTCTTC. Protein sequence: CASSIYSGTGFNEQFF.

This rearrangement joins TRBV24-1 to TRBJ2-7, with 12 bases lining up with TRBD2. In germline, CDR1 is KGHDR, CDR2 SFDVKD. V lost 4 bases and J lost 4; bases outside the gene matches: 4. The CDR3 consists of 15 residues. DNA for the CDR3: TGTGCCACCAGTGAGGCGACTAGCGGGAGATACGAGCAGTACTTC. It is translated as CATSEATSGRYEQYF.

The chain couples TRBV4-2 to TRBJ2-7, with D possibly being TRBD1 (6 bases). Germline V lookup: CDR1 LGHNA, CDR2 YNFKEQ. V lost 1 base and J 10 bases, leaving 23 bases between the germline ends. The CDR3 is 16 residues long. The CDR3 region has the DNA TGTGCCAGCAGCCAAGCACAGTCCGGGACACTTGTTAATCAGTACTTC. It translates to CASSQAQSGTLVNQYF.

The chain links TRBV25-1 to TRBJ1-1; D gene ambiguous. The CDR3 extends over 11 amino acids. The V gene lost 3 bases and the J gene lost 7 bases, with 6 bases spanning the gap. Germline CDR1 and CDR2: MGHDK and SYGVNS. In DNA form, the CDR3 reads TGTGCCAGCAGTGAGAGGTTTGAAGCTTTCTTT. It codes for CASSERFEAFF.

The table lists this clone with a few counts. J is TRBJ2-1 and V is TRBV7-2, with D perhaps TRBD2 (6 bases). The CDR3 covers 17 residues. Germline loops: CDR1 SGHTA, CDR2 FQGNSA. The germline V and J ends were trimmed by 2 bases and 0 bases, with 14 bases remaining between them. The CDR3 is CASSLTGGPSSYNEQFF. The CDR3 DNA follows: TGTGCCAGCAGCTTAACCGGGGGACCCAGCTCCTACAATGAGCAGTTCTTC.

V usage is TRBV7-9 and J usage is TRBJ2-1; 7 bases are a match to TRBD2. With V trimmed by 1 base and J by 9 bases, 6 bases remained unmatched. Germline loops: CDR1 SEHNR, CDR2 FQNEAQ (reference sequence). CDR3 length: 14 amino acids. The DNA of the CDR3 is TGTGCCAGCAGCTTAGTCGCGGGAGTCATTGAGCAGTTCTTC. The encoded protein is CASSLVAGVIEQFF.

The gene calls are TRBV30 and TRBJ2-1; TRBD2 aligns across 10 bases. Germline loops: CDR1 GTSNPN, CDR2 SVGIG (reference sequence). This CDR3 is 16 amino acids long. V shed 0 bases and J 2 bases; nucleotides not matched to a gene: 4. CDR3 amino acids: CAWSVRGLATYNEQFF. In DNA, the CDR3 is TGTGCCTGGAGTGTAAGGGGACTAGCGACCTACAATGAGCAGTTCTTC.

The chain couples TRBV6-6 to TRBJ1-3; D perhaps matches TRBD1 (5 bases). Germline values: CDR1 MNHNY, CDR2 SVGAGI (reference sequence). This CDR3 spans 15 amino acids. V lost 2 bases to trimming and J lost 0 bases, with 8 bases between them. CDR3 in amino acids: CASSYVQGSGNTIYF. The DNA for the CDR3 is TGTGCCAGCAGTTACGTGCAGGGCTCTGGAAACACCATATATTTT.

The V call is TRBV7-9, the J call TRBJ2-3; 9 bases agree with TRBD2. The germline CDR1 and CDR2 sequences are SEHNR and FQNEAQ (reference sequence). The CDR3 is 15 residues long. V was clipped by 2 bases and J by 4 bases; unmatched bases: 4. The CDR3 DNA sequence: TGTGCCAGCAGCTTAATTAGCGGGAGATCAGATACGCAGTATTTT. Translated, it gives CASSLISGRSDTQYF.

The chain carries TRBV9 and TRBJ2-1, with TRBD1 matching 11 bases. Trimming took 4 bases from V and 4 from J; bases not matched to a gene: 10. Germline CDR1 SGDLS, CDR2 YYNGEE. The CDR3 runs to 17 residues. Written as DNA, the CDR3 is TGTGCCAGCAGCTTACAGACCGGGACAGGGGGTTACAATGAGCAGTTCTTC. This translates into CASSLQTGTGGYNEQFF.

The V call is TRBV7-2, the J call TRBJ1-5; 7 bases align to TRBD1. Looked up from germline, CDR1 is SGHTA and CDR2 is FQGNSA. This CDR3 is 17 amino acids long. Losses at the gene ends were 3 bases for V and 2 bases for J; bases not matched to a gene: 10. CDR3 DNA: TGTGCCAGCAGCTTGGACGCCACAGGGGCTGGCAATCAGCCCCAGCATTTT. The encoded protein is CASSLDATGAGNQPQHF. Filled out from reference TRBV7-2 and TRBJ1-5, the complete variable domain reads GAGVSQSPSNKVTEKGKDVELRCDPISGHTALYWYRQSLGQGLEFLIYFQGNSAPDKSGLPSDRFSAERTGGSVSTLTIQRTQQEDSAVYLCASSLDATGAGNQPQHFGDGTRLSIL.

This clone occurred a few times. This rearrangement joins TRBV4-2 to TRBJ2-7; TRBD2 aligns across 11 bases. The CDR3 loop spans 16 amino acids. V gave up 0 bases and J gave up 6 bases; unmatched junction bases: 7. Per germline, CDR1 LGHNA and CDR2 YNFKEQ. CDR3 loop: CASSQDTASGRSEQYF. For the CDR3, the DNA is TGTGCCAGCAGCCAAGATACGGCTAGCGGGAGGAGCGAGCAGTACTTC.

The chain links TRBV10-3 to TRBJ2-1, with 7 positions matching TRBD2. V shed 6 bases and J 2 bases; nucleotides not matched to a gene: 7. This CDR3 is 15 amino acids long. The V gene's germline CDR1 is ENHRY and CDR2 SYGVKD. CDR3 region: CAISLSGLTYNEQFF. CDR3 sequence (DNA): TGTGCCATCAGCCTTAGCGGGCTTACCTACAATGAGCAGTTCTTC.

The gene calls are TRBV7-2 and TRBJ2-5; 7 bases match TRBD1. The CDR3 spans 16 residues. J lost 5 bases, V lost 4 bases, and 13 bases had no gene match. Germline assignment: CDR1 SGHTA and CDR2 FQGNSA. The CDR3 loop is CASSSQGVIARETQYF. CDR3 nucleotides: TGTGCCAGCAGCTCCCAGGGGGTGATAGCGAGGGAGACCCAGTACTTC. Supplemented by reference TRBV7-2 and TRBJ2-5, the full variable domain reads GAGVSQSPSNKVTEKGKDVELRCDPISGHTALYWYRQSLGQGLEFLIYFQGNSAPDKSGLPSDRFSAERTGGSVSTLTIQRTQQEDSAVYLCASSSQGVIARETQYFGPGTRLLVL.

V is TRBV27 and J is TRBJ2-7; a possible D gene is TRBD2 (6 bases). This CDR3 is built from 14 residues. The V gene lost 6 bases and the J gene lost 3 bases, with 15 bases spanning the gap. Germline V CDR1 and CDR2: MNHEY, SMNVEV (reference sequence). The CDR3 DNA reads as TGTGCCAGCAGGCGGGGTCAGGAGTTCTACGAGCAGTACTTC. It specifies CASRRGQEFYEQYF.

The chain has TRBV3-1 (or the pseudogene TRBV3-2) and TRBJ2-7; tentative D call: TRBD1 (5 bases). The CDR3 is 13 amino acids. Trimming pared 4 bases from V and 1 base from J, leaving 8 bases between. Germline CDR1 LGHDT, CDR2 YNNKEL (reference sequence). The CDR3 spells CASSRQGSYEQYF. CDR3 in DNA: TGTGCCAGCAGCCGGCAGGGTTCCTACGAGCAGTACTTC.

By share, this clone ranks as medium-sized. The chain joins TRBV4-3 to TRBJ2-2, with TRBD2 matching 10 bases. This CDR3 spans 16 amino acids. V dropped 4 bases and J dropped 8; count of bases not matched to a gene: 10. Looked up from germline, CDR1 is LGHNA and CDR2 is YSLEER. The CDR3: CASSPDALAGSGELFF. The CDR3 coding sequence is TGCGCCAGCAGCCCCGATGCACTAGCGGGAAGTGGGGAGCTGTTTTTT.

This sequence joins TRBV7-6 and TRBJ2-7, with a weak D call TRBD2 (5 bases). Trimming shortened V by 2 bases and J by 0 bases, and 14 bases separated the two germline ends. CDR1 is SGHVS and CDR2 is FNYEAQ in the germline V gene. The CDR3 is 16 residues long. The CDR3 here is CASSLSDWSSSYEQYF. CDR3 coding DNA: TGTGCCAGCAGCTTATCGGACTGGTCGAGCTCCTACGAGCAGTACTTC.

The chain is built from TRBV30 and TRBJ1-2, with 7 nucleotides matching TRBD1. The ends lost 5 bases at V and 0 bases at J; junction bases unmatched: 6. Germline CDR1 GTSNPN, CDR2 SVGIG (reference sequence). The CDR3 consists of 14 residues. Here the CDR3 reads CAWQGGKTNYGYTF. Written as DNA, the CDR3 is TGTGCCTGGCAGGGGGGTAAAACTAACTATGGCTACACCTTC.

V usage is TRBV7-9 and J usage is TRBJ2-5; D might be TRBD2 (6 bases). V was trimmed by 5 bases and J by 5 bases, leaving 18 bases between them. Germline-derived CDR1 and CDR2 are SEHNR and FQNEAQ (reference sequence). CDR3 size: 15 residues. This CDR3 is CASSPAKEGRETQYF. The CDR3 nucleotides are TGTGCCAGCAGCCCAGCGAAGGAGGGGCGCGAGACCCAGTACTTC. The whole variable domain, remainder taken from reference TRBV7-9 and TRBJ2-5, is DTGVSQNPRHKITKRGQNVTFRCDPISEHNRLYWYRQTLGQGPEFLTYFQNEAQLEKSRLLSDRFSAERPKGSFSTLEIQRTEQGDSAMYLCASSPAKEGRETQYFGPGTRLLVL.

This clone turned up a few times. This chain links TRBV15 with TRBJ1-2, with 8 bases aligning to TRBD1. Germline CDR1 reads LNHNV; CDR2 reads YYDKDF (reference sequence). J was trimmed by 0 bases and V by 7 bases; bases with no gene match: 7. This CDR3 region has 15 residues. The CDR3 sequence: CATTPGTGPNYGYTF. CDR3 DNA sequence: TGTGCCACCACCCCCGGGACAGGCCCTAACTATGGCTACACCTTC. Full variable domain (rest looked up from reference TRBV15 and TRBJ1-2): DAMVIQNPRYQVTQFGKPVTLSCSQTLNHNVMYWYQQKSSQAPKLLFHYYDKDFNNEADTPDNFQSRRPNTSFCFLDIRSPGLGDTAMYLCATTPGTGPNYGYTFGSGTRLTVV.

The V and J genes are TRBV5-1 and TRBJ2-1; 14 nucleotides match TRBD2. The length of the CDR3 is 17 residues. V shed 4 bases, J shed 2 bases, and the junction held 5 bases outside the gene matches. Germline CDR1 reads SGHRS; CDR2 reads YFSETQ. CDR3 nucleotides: TGCGCCAGCAGCGGGGGGGGACTAGCGGGAGCCTACAATGAGCAGTTCTTC. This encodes CASSGGGLAGAYNEQFF. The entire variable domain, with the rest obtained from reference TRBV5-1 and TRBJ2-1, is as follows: KAGVTQTPRYLIKTRGQQVTLSCSPISGHRSVSWYQQTPGQGLQFLFEYFSETQRNKGNFPGRFSGRQFSNSRSEMNVSTLELGDSALYLCASSGGGLAGAYNEQFFGPGTRLTVL.